Listed below are T cell receptor beta chains from one sample, sequenced in a study of cytomegalovirus exposure and HLA in healthy donors. Sequenced by immunoSEQ multiplex PCR; TCRdb stores in-frame clones only, minus some. There are 140,000 or so clones in the sample; about nine tenths occur only once, and 6.2% lies in the top ten. The sequencing input was PBMCs. The receptors here all came from a woman aged 25 to 39 in good health and CMV-seropositive. Each CDR3 is given with its conserved first and last residue. A D gene is named only where the DNA matches it firmly. Only part of the rows carry a size: once, few, many, or a class if the clone is expanded.

TRBV28	-	TRBJ2-2	-	CASSIVPGGNTGELFF	TGTGCCAGCAGCATCGTACCGGGTGGGAACACCGGGGAGCTGTTTTTT
TRBV27	-	TRBJ1-2	-	CASSLIGDPYGYTF	TGTGCCAGCAGTTTGATCGGGGATCCCTATGGCTACACCTTC
TRBV28	-	TRBJ2-7	-	CASIGGDADSYEQYF	TGTGCCAGCATAGGGGGTGACGCGGACTCCTACGAGCAGTACTTC
TRBV9	-	TRBJ2-1	-	CASSVRGVAYNEQFF	TGTGCCAGCAGCGTTCGCGGAGTAGCGTACAATGAGCAGTTCTTC
TRBV28	TRBD1	TRBJ2-7	-	CASSLGTGGIFYEQYF	TGTGCCAGCAGTCTTGGGACAGGGGGCATATTTTACGAGCAGTACTTC
TRBV7-2	-	TRBJ2-2	-	CASSQKRVSGELFF	TGTGCCAGCAGCCAAAAGAGAGTCTCCGGGGAGCTGTTTTTT
TRBV5-4	TRBD1	TRBJ2-7	once	CASSSETGVSYEQYF	TGTGCCAGCAGCTCGGAGACAGGGGTCTCCTACGAGCAGTACTTC
TRBV10-3	-	TRBJ2-7	-	CAISETGNRAYEQYF	TGTGCCATCAGTGAGACAGGGAATAGAGCCTACGAGCAGTACTTC
TRBV28	TRBD2	TRBJ2-1	-	CASSLSGNYNEQFF	TGTGCCAGCAGCTTAAGCGGGAACTACAATGAGCAGTTCTTC
TRBV28	-	TRBJ1-5	-	CASRQQDQPQHF	TGTGCCAGCCGACAGCAAGATCAGCCCCAGCATTTT
TRBV11-3	-	TRBJ2-3	-	CASSLGGSTDTQYF	TGTGCCAGCAGCTTAGGCGGGAGCACAGATACGCAGTATTTT
TRBV19	TRBD1	TRBJ1-6	-	CASRDRGLDGWYYNSPLHF	TGTGCCAGTAGGGACAGGGGGTTGGATGGTTGGTACTATAATTCACCCCTCCACTTT
TRBV6-5	TRBD2	TRBJ2-7	-	CASRTSGTYEQYF	TGTGCCAGTCGGACGAGCGGGACCTACGAGCAGTACTTC
TRBV6-1	-	TRBJ2-7	-	CASMGRGRYEQYF	TGTGCCAGCATGGGCAGGGGAAGGTACGAGCAGTACTTC
TRBV5-6	-	TRBJ1-2	-	CASRKGVGYTF	TGTGCCAGCAGAAAAGGGGTGGGCTACACCTTC
TRBV27	TRBD1	TRBJ2-3	-	CASSFLPGQGDVDTQYF	TGTGCCAGCAGTTTTCTCCCGGGACAGGGGGATGTAGATACGCAGTATTTT
TRBV6-1	TRBD1	TRBJ1-4	-	CASSEGTGVGNEKLFF	TGTGCCAGCAGTGAAGGGACAGGCGTAGGGAATGAAAAACTGTTTTTT
TRBV28	TRBD1	TRBJ2-3	-	CASSFGQAGTDTQYF	TGTGCCAGCAGTTTCGGACAGGCCGGCACAGATACGCAGTATTTT
TRBV6-5	-	TRBJ2-7	-	CASSIRGSYEQYF	TGTGCCAGCAGTATCCGGGGGTCCTACGAGCAGTACTTC
TRBV19	TRBD2	TRBJ2-7	-	CASSIGLAGGYEQYF	TGTGCCAGTAGTATCGGACTAGCGGGGGGGTACGAGCAGTACTTC
TRBV9	TRBD2	TRBJ2-1	once	CASSVGLAGYEQFF	TGTGCCAGCAGCGTGGGACTAGCGGGTTATGAGCAGTTCTTC
TRBV6-5	TRBD1	TRBJ1-5	-	CASRETGTNQPQHF	TGTGCCAGCAGAGAGACAGGGACCAATCAGCCCCAGCATTTT
TRBV5-6	-	TRBJ1-4	-	CASSLTGIATNEKLFF	TGTGCCAGCAGCTTGACGGGGATTGCAACTAATGAAAAACTGTTTTTT